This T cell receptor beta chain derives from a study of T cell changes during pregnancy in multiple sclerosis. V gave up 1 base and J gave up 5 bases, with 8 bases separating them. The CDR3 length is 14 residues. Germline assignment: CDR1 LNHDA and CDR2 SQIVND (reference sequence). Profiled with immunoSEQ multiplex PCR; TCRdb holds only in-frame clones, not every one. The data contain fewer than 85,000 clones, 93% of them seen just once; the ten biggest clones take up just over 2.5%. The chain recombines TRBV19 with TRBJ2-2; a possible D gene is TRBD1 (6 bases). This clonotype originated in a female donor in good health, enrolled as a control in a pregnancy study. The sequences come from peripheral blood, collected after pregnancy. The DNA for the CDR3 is TGTGCCAGTAGTATAGGGGACACAACCGGGGAGCTGTTTTTT. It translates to CASSIGDTTGELFF.